What follows are 11 T cell receptor beta chains derived from one specimen sequenced in a study of T cell responses to AZD1222 COVID-19 vaccine. Produced via immunoSEQ multiplex PCR; TCRdb's table is partial and in-frame only. This table has around 140,000 clones, about 91% appearing once. The sequenced sample was peripheral blood, obtained 28 days after the second AZD1222 dose. Every receptor here comes from an adult who received the AZD1222 COVID-19 vaccine.

The chain couples TRBV24-1 to TRBJ1-2; D gene ambiguous. Germline V gene lookup returns CDR1 KGHDR and CDR2 SFDVKD. The CDR3 runs 16 residues. The V and J ends lost 4 bases and 8 bases respectively, with 22 bases between them. Here the CDR3 DNA reads TGTGCCACCAGTGAGAGCGCTCCGAGGGCCAGTGGGGGCTACACCTTC. Protein sequence: CATSESAPRASGGYTF.

The chain employs TRBV16 and TRBJ1-2; no definite D call. Germline V gives CDR1 KGHSY, CDR2 FQNENV. The CDR3 is 16 amino acids. The germline V and J ends were trimmed by 2 bases and 4 bases, with 17 bases remaining between them. CDR3 amino acids: CASSQIPDPHGYGYTF. DNA for the CDR3: TGTGCCAGCAGCCAAATCCCGGATCCCCATGGCTATGGCTACACCTTC.

The rearrangement joins TRBV20-1 to TRBJ1-2; a weak D match, TRBD1 (5 bases). Germline V gene lookup returns CDR1 DFQATT and CDR2 SNEGSKA (reference sequence). Trimming cost V 3 bases and J 6 bases, with 8 bases left between them. The CDR3 runs 11 residues. The CDR3 DNA reads as TGCAGTGCTAGGGAGGGGAATGGCTACACCTTC. As protein: CSAREGNGYTF.

V usage is TRBV7-9 and J usage is TRBJ1-3; 7 nucleotides align to TRBD1. V dropped 2 bases and J dropped 5; count of bases not matched to a gene: 3. The germline gives CDR1 SEHNR, CDR2 FQNEAQ (reference sequence). CDR3 length: 14 residues. CDR3: CASSLRQGRNTIYF. The CDR3 nucleotides are TGTGCCAGCAGCTTAAGACAGGGTAGAAACACCATATATTTT.

This chain uses TRBV18 with TRBJ1-3; TRBD1 agrees at 8 bases. The CDR3 is 16 amino acids. Germline CDR1 is KGHSH and CDR2 is LQKENI. Trimming took 3 bases from V and 1 from J; bases not matched to a gene: 5. This chain's CDR3 is CASSPDRGGSGNTIYF. For the CDR3, the DNA is TGTGCCAGCTCACCTGACAGGGGCGGTTCTGGAAACACCATATATTTT.

The chain combines TRBV7-6 with TRBJ1-1, with D possibly being TRBD1 (5 bases). Germline CDR1 SGHVS, CDR2 FNYEAQ. The V end was cut by 6 bases, the J end by 0 bases, with 11 bases between. The CDR3 loop spans 14 amino acids. CDR3 sequence: CASSLGGVNTEAFF. DNA for the CDR3: TGTGCCAGCAGTCTCGGGGGGGTGAACACTGAAGCTTTCTTT.

The chain is built from TRBV19 and TRBJ1-1, with D possibly matching TRBD1 (5 bases). The CDR3 is 15 residues long. The V end was cut by 5 bases, the J end by 0 bases, with 13 bases between. Per the germline V gene, CDR1 is LNHDA and CDR2 is SQIVND (reference sequence). The CDR3 reads CASSLGAGMNTEAFF. DNA of the CDR3: TGTGCCAGTAGTCTCGGGGCAGGGATGAACACTGAAGCTTTCTTT.

CDR3 in amino acids: CASSGRTYNEQFF. For the CDR3, the DNA is TGTGCCAGCAGCGGGAGGACCTACAATGAGCAGTTCTTC. The chain joins TRBV7-3 to TRBJ2-1; TRBD2 might be the D (6 bases). V was shortened by 5 bases and J by 2 bases, with 7 bases between the two germline ends. The CDR3 runs 13 residues. Germline loops: CDR1 SGHTA, CDR2 FQGTGA.

The chain is built from TRBV6-5 and TRBJ1-5, with 7 bases aligning to TRBD1. CDR3 size: 13 residues. Trimming at V came to 8 bases and at J to 3 bases, leaving 4 bases not matched to a gene. CDR1 and CDR2 from the germline V gene are MNHEY and SVGAGI. This chain's CDR3 is CASRTGLNQPQHF. The CDR3 DNA reads TGTGCCAGCCGGACAGGTCTCAATCAGCCCCAGCATTTT.

The J gene is TRBJ1-4, the V gene TRBV4-3; D uncertain. From germline, CDR1 is LGHNA and CDR2 YSLEER. The CDR3 covers 14 residues. Between the trimmed V and J ends, which lost 0 bases and 5 bases, there was a span of 7 bases. The CDR3 here is CASSQEGQNEKLFF. CDR3 coding DNA: TGCGCCAGCAGCCAAGAAGGCCAAAATGAAAAACTGTTTTTT.

This clone was recorded a few times. The DNA for the CDR3 is TGTGCCAGCAGCCAGGATTACTATGGCTACACCTTC. Translation: CASSQDYYGYTF. This chain uses TRBV13 with TRBJ1-2; D remains ambiguous. The germline V gene encodes CDR1 PRHDT and CDR2 FYEKMQ (reference sequence). The CDR3 sequence is 12 residues long. V lost 5 bases and J lost 3, with 7 bases in between.